These 13 T cell receptor beta chains originate from one sample sequenced in a study of T cells in Graves' hyperthyroidism and ophthalmopathy. Researchers took RNA transcripts and amplified the TCR beta CDR3 regions from them. HTBI primers were the set used in a first-round RT-PCR of the TCR CDR3. TCRdb called the multiplex PCR reads again in MiXCR, with one record for every CDR3 protein. Of 300,000 or so distinct CDR3 sequences in the sample, roughly 15% were seen once. The sequencing sample was made of blood. All receptors come from a man aged 25 to 40 with Graves' hyperthyroidism.

CDR3 bases: TGTGCCAGCAGCTTACTGGGGGAGTTTCAAGAGACCCAGTACTTC. Translation: CASSLLGEFQETQYF. The gene calls are TRBV7-2 and TRBJ2-5; D possibly uses TRBD1 or TRBD2 (5 bases each). Germline assignment: CDR1 SGHTA and CDR2 FQGNSA. The CDR3 spans 15 residues. V was pared by 2 bases and J by 2 bases, with 12 bases between.

In its sample, this clonotype was seen many times. The chain is built from TRBV5-5 and TRBJ2-1, with a tentative D call TRBD2 (6 bases). This CDR3 is built from 15 residues. Germline lookup yields CDR1 SGHKS and CDR2 YYEKEE (reference sequence). V gave up 0 bases and J gave up 4 bases, with 11 bases separating them. The CDR3 DNA follows: TGTGCCAGCAGCTTGGATAGCGGTCGATACAATGAGCAGTTCTTC. This gives the protein CASSLDSGRYNEQFF.

The chain recombines TRBV20-1 with TRBJ2-7, with D hard to call. CDR3 length: 12 amino acids. Germline CDR1 and CDR2: DFQATT and SNEGSKA (reference sequence). Deletions cut 6 bases from V and 2 bases from J, with 11 bases between. As DNA, the CDR3 is TGCAGTGCGGGCCGGGTTCCCTACGAGCAGTACTTC. This gives the protein CSAGRVPYEQYF.

This clonotype was observed at least ten times. This chain connects TRBV11-2 to TRBJ2-3, with 7 bases that match TRBD2. This CDR3 has 15 residues. From germline, CDR1 is SGHAT and CDR2 FQNNGV. The J segment lost 5 bases and the V segment lost 1 base, leaving 6 bases of the junction unmatched. CDR3 sequence (DNA): TGTGCCAGCAGCTTAGGCGGGAGAGGAGGAGATACGCAGTATTTT. This encodes CASSLGGRGGDTQYF.

The chain joins TRBV19 to TRBJ2-1, with D tentatively TRBD2 (6 bases). The length of the CDR3 is 13 residues. V shed 3 bases and J shed 9 bases, with 12 bases lying between them. Germline V CDR1 and CDR2: LNHDA, SQIVND (reference sequence). CDR3 bases: TGTGCCAGTAGTATCCGACTAGTTGGTGAGCAGTTCTTC. Protein sequence: CASSIRLVGEQFF.

Of note for this clonotype: A much larger clonotype is one base distant, so this may be a read error. The rearrangement joins TRBV29-1 to TRBJ2-3; D unclear. The CDR3 spans 13 residues. V shed 7 bases and J shed 2 bases, with 13 bases lying between them. The germline V gene has CDR1 SQVTM and CDR2 ANQGSEA. CDR3 in amino acids: CSAVVGSTDTQYF. In DNA, the CDR3 is TGCAGCGCTGTAGTGGGGTCCACAGATACGCAGTATTTT.

The sample holds many counts of this clonotype. The V call is TRBV11-2, the J call TRBJ2-1; the match to TRBD2 covers 9 bases. The CDR3 sequence is 17 residues long. V was pared by 6 bases and J by 2 bases, with 11 bases of the junction left unmatched. Germline V gene lookup returns CDR1 SGHAT and CDR2 FQNNGV. Here the CDR3 reads CASSSIDGTSPYNEQFF. The CDR3 DNA follows: TGTGCCAGCAGTTCTATAGACGGGACTAGCCCCTACAATGAGCAGTTCTTC. Supplemented by reference TRBV11-2 and TRBJ2-1, the full variable domain reads EAGVAQSPRYKIIEKRQSVAFWCNPISGHATLYWYQQILGQGPKLLIQFQNNGVVDDSQLPKDRFSAERLKGVDSTLKIQPAKLEDSAVYLCASSSIDGTSPYNEQFFGPGTRLTVL.

This clonotype was detected many times. J is TRBJ2-5 and V is TRBV11-2, with D possibly matching TRBD1 (6 bases). The V gene lost 5 bases and the J gene lost 9 bases, with 25 bases spanning the gap. CDR1 and CDR2 (germline): SGHAT, FQNNGV. The CDR3 length is 16 residues. CDR3 sequence: CASSPRQQGTAPPQYF. The CDR3 DNA reads TGTGCCAGCAGCCCGCGCCAACAGGGAACAGCGCCACCCCAGTACTTC.

This clonotype was recorded many times. This chain links TRBV2 with TRBJ2-2, with 9 bases fitting TRBD1. V trimming: 6 bases; J trimming: 3 bases; junction bases outside the gene matches: 8. The germline V gene has CDR1 SNHLY and CDR2 FYNNEI. The CDR3 contains 16 residues. The CDR3 DNA reads as TGTGCCAGCAGCACCACCCGGGACAGGGACACCGGGGAGCTGTTTTTT. It specifies CASSTTRDRDTGELFF.

V is TRBV4-1 and J is TRBJ1-1; D gene ambiguous. Trimming took off 3 bases at V and 1 base at J, with 12 bases between the two ends. The CDR3 has 15 residues. Germline assignment: CDR1 MGHRA and CDR2 YSYEKL. CDR3 sequence: CASSQNVGRNTEAFF. In DNA, the CDR3 is TGCGCCAGCAGCCAGAACGTTGGGAGGAACACTGAAGCTTTCTTT.

The table lists this clonotype with many counts. The CDR3 loop reads CSAAGFGTSGTDTQYF. For the CDR3, the DNA is TGCAGTGCTGCAGGGTTCGGGACTTCCGGCACAGATACGCAGTATTTT. V is TRBV20-1 and J is TRBJ2-3, with D perhaps TRBD2 (6 bases). The CDR3 length is 16 residues. CDR1 is DFQATT, CDR2 SNEGSKA, per germline (reference sequence). V was pared by 5 bases and J by 1 base, with 19 bases between.

Many counts were recorded for this clonotype. The CDR3 DNA follows: TGCGCCAGCAGCTTGGATAGCGGGAGCCACAATGAGCAGTTCTTC. Protein: CASSLDSGSHNEQFF. The chain couples TRBV5-1 to TRBJ2-1, with TRBD2 matching 9 bases. The V segment lost 0 bases and the J segment 5 bases; nucleotides outside the gene matches: 3. Per the germline V gene, CDR1 is SGHRS and CDR2 is YFSETQ. There are 15 residues in the CDR3.

This clonotype occurred a few times. The chain uses TRBV30 and TRBJ2-1; 7 positions agree with TRBD1. Germline loops: CDR1 GTSNPN, CDR2 SVGIG (reference sequence). The V segment lost 3 bases and the J segment 8 bases; nucleotides outside the gene matches: 1. This CDR3 is built from 11 residues. CDR3 DNA sequence: TGTGCCTGGAGCGACAGGGATGAGCAGTTCTTC. It specifies CAWSDRDEQFF.